This TCR beta chain appears in the sequencing data of a study of CD8 T cells in Susac syndrome. The CDR3 runs 13 residues. Trimming removed 5 bases from V and 2 bases from J, with 7 bases in between. Germline V gene sequence: CDR1 KGHDR, CDR2 SFDVKD. Study-level findings and limits: The study admitted that it had a relatively small number of individuals in its TCR sequencing and HLA analysis.

Comments on this clonotype: Its antigen is unidentified.

RNA was extracted with the RNeasy kit, and a quantity of about 0.45 to 1 ug was reverse transcribed using random hexamers. TCRdb called the immunoSEQ multiplex PCR reads again in MiXCR, with one record for every CDR3 protein. The sample lists under 200,000 distinct CDR3 sequences, approximately 94% occurring once. Sequencing was done on a sample of CD4+ T cells from PBMCs. The clonotype originates from a human donor with Susac syndrome. The chain combines TRBV24-1 with TRBJ2-3, with D perhaps TRBD2 (6 bases). CDR3 DNA sequence: TGTGCCACCAGTGGGGGGGACACAGATACGCAGTATTTT. Protein: CATSGGDTDTQYF.